The clone carrying this T cell receptor beta chain has a count of ten or more. Its antigen is not identified. The CDR3 is 14 amino acids. CDR1 and CDR2 from the germline V gene are KGHSH and LQKENI. Trimming at V came to 3 bases and at J to 5 bases, leaving 3 bases not matched to a gene. These data belong to a study of regulatory T cells in long-lasting Graves disease. Regarding the study as a whole: Persistent disease showed a preference for TRBV28, TRBJ1-2 and TRBJ2-5.

Sequencing libraries for TCR beta were prepared with iRepertoire HTBI primers and Arm-PCR of CDR3 regions. TCRdb reprocessed the multiplex PCR reads via MiXCR and lists one record per CDR3 protein. The sample comprises 400,000 to 500,000 distinct CDR3 sequences, 16% of which are singletons, and under 30% rests with the top ten. The time point denotes: newly diagnosed GD, antithyroid drugs for less than 3 months. After RNA was extracted from PBMCs, the TCR library was made from it. The authors diagnosed Graves' disease using American Thyroid Association guidelines. One endocrinology department in Xi'an, China, was where patients came from. These same records also appear under a second study, on T cells in Graves' hyperthyroidism and ophthalmopathy. This second study notes: Among clonotypes expanded in thyroid above 0.001, most were also found in blood.

The sequenced sample was peripheral blood mononuclear cells (PBMCs), obtained at new diagnosis, from a patient treated with antithyroid drugs. The sequence came from a woman aged 18-29 years with Graves disease. V gene TRBV18 combines with J gene TRBJ2-1, with 8 bases that match TRBD2. CDR3 loop: CASSPGLEHNEQFF. In DNA, the CDR3 is TGTGCCAGCTCACCGGGACTAGAGCACAATGAGCAGTTCTTC.